This T cell receptor (beta chain) stems from a study of blood T cell repertoires in COVID-19 (TCRdb year 2020). With respect to the entire study: Samples from collaborators originated in the United States, Italy and Spain and spanned both the acute and convalescent phases of COVID-19. The dataset comprised deeply sampled blood TCRbeta repertoires from subjects exposed to, actively infected with, or recovered from COVID-19. The prospective study material was composed of cDNA or gDNA derived from T cells, B-cell-depleted T cells, or PBMCs. A freely available public database, intended as a resource for researchers studying the immune response to SARS-CoV-2, is where the repertoires were released. Samples were obtained from the ongoing ImmuneRACE study (first 160 participants) and from over a thousand subjects provided by 6 global collaborators. Nearly every sample came with metadata listing a de-identified subject ID, COVID-19 status, age in years and sex. Where HLA class I and class II types were available, the types were taken from metadata supplied by the sample provider, not from assay-based typing. Summary of the overall study and its limitations: The quantity of clinical and demographic metadata differed by source and by participant and was supplied without curation.

The germline V gene specifies SGHTA as CDR1 and FQGNSA as CDR2. V loses 2 bases of germline sequence and J loses 4 bases, and the interval between the two ends is 8 bases. The CDR3 measures 13 amino acids from cysteine to phenylalanine. The kept DNA is CDR3 alone, 39 bases in frame from the first base. TCRbeta CDR3 regions were amplified from genomic DNA using the immunoSEQ Assay, a bias-controlled multiplex PCR. The published analysis was carried out like this. Within the assay, amplification of reference gene primers was used to estimate how many nucleated cells each sample contained. To quantify the absolute abundance of each unique TCRbeta CDR3 rearrangement, sequence reads were collapsed and filtered. For each sample, productive Simpson clonality was calculated as the square root of Simpson's diversity index across productive rearrangements. TCRdb re-hosts the immuneACCESS table, in-frame sequences only. Its copies lack some clones; in the studies checked, an unresolved V gene accounts for under half of them, and the cause for the rest is not known. V and J calls plus clone size are reproduced from that table; the DNA served to infer D and trimming. The sample contains roughly 110,000 clones, more than 80% of them found a single time. The ten largest clonotypes hold approximately 4.9% of the sample.

To note about this clone: There is no known antigen for this receptor. Within one base of it there is no much larger clone, and no base qualities were kept.

Whole blood was collected in K2EDTA tubes by collaborating institutions according to the institutions' own protocols. For TCRbeta analysis, collaborators shipped samples in one of three forms: frozen whole blood, isolated PBMCs, or DNA extracted from either of those sample types. Sequencing was carried out using peripheral blood. The sequence was collected from a man aged 40-55 years with active or convalescent COVID-19. The V and J genes are TRBV7-2 and TRBJ1-2, with the D gene not confidently named. The sequenced DNA is TGTGCCAGCAGCTTATCCAGCGCCTATGGCTACACCTTC. It is translated as CASSLSSAYGYTF.